The 13 T cell receptor beta chains below were found in one sample sequenced in a study of cytomegalovirus exposure and HLA in healthy donors. The PCR was carried out with 60 Vbeta primers and 13 Jbeta primers. Method: immunoSEQ multiplex PCR; TCRdb's copy keeps in-frame clones and lacks some. The sample has 120,000 or so clones; 17% are singletons. Material for sequencing was PBMCs. These receptors were collected from a female donor in good health and CMV-seropositive.

This clone has only a few counts. This rearrangement joins TRBV5-4 to TRBJ2-5; D might be TRBD1 (5 bases). The V gene's germline CDR1 is SGHNT and CDR2 YYREEE (reference sequence). Trimming took 4 bases from V and 2 from J, leaving 18 bases between them. The CDR3 runs to 16 residues. CDR3 DNA: TGTGCCAGCAGCCCAAATCAGGGCACACGTCAAGAGACCCAGTACTTC. This codes for CASSPNQGTRQETQYF.

This clone was counted only a few times. The V call is TRBV5-6, the J call TRBJ1-3; 8 nucleotides line up with TRBD1. This CDR3 has 16 amino acids. Trimming took 1 base from V and 6 from J; bases not matched to a gene: 9. Germline V gene lookup returns CDR1 SGHDT and CDR2 YYEEEE. The CDR3 is CASSLLSSGGENTIYF. CDR3 nucleotides: TGTGCCAGCAGCTTGTTATCCTCAGGGGGCGAAAACACCATATATTTT. The entire variable domain, with the rest obtained from reference TRBV5-6 and TRBJ1-3, is as follows: DAGVTQSPTHLIKTRGQQVTLRCSPKSGHDTVSWYQQALGQGPQFIFQYYEEEERQRGNFPDRFSGHQFPNYSSELNVNALLLGDSALYLCASSLLSSGGENTIYFGEGSWLTVV.

The chain uses TRBV18 and TRBJ2-7; 7 bases fit TRBD1. The germline gives CDR1 KGHSH, CDR2 LQKENI. There are 14 residues in the CDR3. With V trimmed by 6 bases and J by 3 bases, 8 bases remained unmatched. CDR3: CASSTGTADYEQYF. CDR3 DNA sequence: TGTGCCAGCTCTACCGGGACAGCCGACTACGAGCAGTACTTC. The variable domain in full, with the rest retrieved from reference TRBV18 and TRBJ2-7, is NAGVMQNPRHLVRRRGQEARLRCSPMKGHSHVYWYRQLPEEGLKFMVYLQKENIIDESGMPKERFSAEFPKEGPSILRIQQVVRGDSAAYFCASSTGTADYEQYFGPGTRLTVT.

In regard to this clone: Given the absence of the conserved phenylalanine or tryptophan at the CDR3 end, a read error is likely. This chain links TRBV2 with TRBJ1-1; tentatively, D is TRBD1 (5 bases). The germline V gene has CDR1 SNHLY and CDR2 FYNNEI. CDR3 length equals 13 residues. V was pared by 6 bases and J by 6 bases, with 14 bases between. CDR3 amino acids: CASSKQGRAEAFL. In DNA, the CDR3 is TGTGCCAGCAGCAAGCAGGGTAGGGCTGAAGCTTTCCTT.

In this sample, this clone turned up a few times. The rearrangement joins TRBV6-1 to TRBJ2-1; 13 nucleotides align to TRBD2. This CDR3 spans 17 amino acids. Germline lookup yields CDR1 MNHNS and CDR2 SASEGT. V gave up 4 bases and J gave up 7 bases; unmatched junction bases: 10. The CDR3 DNA reads TGTGCCAGCAGTGGGGCCTCGGGACTAGCGGGAAGAAATGAGCAGTTCTTC. The encoded protein is CASSGASGLAGRNEQFF.

This chain uses TRBV15 with TRBJ1-1; D is uncertain. Germline V gene data show CDR1 as LNHNV and CDR2 as YYDKDF (reference sequence). The V gene lost 3 bases and the J gene lost 7 bases, with 18 bases spanning the gap. CDR3 length: 15 amino acids. CDR3 nucleotide sequence: TGTGCCACCAGCAGCATCACGACTAGTGGTAGTGAAGCTTTCTTT. This translates into CATSSITTSGSEAFF.

V usage is TRBV14 and J usage is TRBJ2-7; D is perhaps TRBD2 (5 bases). The CDR3 loop spans 15 amino acids. The V gene's germline CDR1 is SGHDN and CDR2 FVKESK. Trimming cost V 4 bases and J 5 bases, with 18 bases left between them. CDR3 protein: CASSPLTREFHEQYF. CDR3 in DNA: TGTGCCAGCAGCCCTCTCACGAGGGAGTTCCACGAGCAGTACTTC.

This clone occurred many times. V gene TRBV5-1 combines with J gene TRBJ2-2; 9 bases fit TRBD2. The CDR3 spans 15 residues. The germline V gene has CDR1 SGHRS and CDR2 YFSETQ. Germline trimming cut 5 bases from V and 5 bases from J; bases unmatched to any gene: 7. Here the CDR3 DNA reads TGCGCCAGCAGTAGGACTAGCGATCCGACCGGGGAGCTGTTTTTT. Amino acids: CASSRTSDPTGELFF.

J is TRBJ1-5 and V is TRBV2; D is uncertain. Per the germline V gene, CDR1 is SNHLY and CDR2 is FYNNEI. V lost 3 bases and J 0 bases, leaving 6 bases between the germline ends. The CDR3 is 14 amino acids. The CDR3 sequence is CASSDSYSNQPQHF. The CDR3 DNA is TGTGCCAGCAGTGACAGTTATAGCAATCAGCCCCAGCATTTT.

There are a few counts of this clone. The chain links TRBV9 to TRBJ2-2; 11 nucleotides match TRBD2. The V gene's germline CDR1 is SGDLS and CDR2 YYNGEE. V lost 0 bases to trimming and J lost 6 bases; unmatched junction nucleotides: 1. This CDR3 spans 15 amino acids. CDR3 sequence: CASSVEGLAAGELFF. In DNA form, the CDR3 reads TGTGCCAGCAGCGTAGAGGGACTAGCGGCCGGGGAGCTGTTTTTT. The full variable domain, in which reference TRBV9 and TRBJ2-2 provide the parts outside the CDR3, is DSGVTQTPKHLITATGQRVTLRCSPRSGDLSVYWYQQSLDQGLQFLIQYYNGEERAKGNILERFSAQQFPDLHSELNLSSLELGDSALYFCASSVEGLAAGELFFGEGSRLTVL.

The chain links TRBV6-5 to TRBJ2-3; 9 nucleotides agree with TRBD2. With 6 bases clipped from V and 1 base from J, the junction kept 5 bases outside the gene matches. There are 15 residues in the CDR3. Germline-derived CDR1 and CDR2 are MNHEY and SVGAGI. The CDR3, as DNA: TGTGCCAGCAGATTAGCGGGAGTAGGCACAGATACGCAGTATTTT. Its protein product is CASRLAGVGTDTQYF.

This clone was detected a few times. This chain joins TRBV4-1 and TRBJ1-3; D not resolved. In germline, CDR1 is MGHRA, CDR2 YSYEKL. The V end lost 2 bases, the J end lost 0 bases, and 8 bases lay between the germline ends. The CDR3 length is 15 residues. CDR3 sequence reads: CASSQFSGSGNTIYF. CDR3 sequence (DNA): TGCGCCAGCAGCCAATTTTCAGGCTCTGGAAACACCATATATTTT.

The V call is TRBV6-5, the J call TRBJ2-7; 7 bases line up with TRBD1. Losses at the gene ends were 2 bases for V and 3 bases for J; bases not matched to a gene: 4. CDR1 and CDR2 from the germline V gene are MNHEY and SVGAGI. This CDR3 is 14 amino acids long. DNA for the CDR3: TGTGCCAGCAGTTACACGACAGGGAGCTACGAGCAGTACTTC. It specifies CASSYTTGSYEQYF.